Reported below is one TCR beta chain. Its antigen is not identified. The data were obtained in a study of response to subunit inactivated influenza vaccine. Study-wide points: Authors suggested each seasonal influenza vaccination recruits few new T cells.

The CDR3 runs to 12 residues. Germline V gene sequence: CDR1 SGHTA, CDR2 FQGNSA. V was pared by 5 bases and J by 6 bases, with 7 bases between. Using its own MiXCR run on the RT-PCR reads, TCRdb lists one record per CDR3 protein. The table includes around 570,000 distinct CDR3 sequences, around 8% detected once. Here the sequenced sample was PBMCs from blood, taken roughly 24 months after vaccination. The TCR was taken from a man aged 50 to 69 who received an inactivated influenza vaccine. The chain combines TRBV7-2 with TRBJ2-2, with D possibly matching TRBD2 (6 bases). This CDR3 is CASSREPGELFF. CDR3 DNA sequence: TGTGCCAGCAGCCGGGAGCCCGGGGAGCTGTTTTTT.